Sequencing of this TCR beta chain was carried out in a study of T-cell reconstitution after alpha-beta-depleted transplantation in children. General observations from the study: Newly produced T cells mostly accounted for T-cell counts and diversity one year post-transplant. The high TCRbeta diversity at day 60 in some patients came from surviving recipient T cells and thymic progenitors.

V shed 0 bases and J shed 5 bases, with 9 bases lying between them. The CDR3 has 14 amino acids. The germline V gene encodes CDR1 SGHVS and CDR2 FNYEAQ. This clonotype was recorded a few times. The target antigen is unknown. Using unique molecular identifiers, the investigators prepared the TCRbeta library. In TCRdb, the PCR reads were re-called with MiXCR into one record per CDR3 protein. The repertoire holds around 800,000 distinct CDR3 sequences, about 16% seen once, with approximately 5% in the top ten. The chain links TRBV7-6 to TRBJ2-3, with D unresolved. The TCR was taken from a male patient younger than 18 who had a stem cell transplant for acute lymphoblastic leukemia, so the T cells may come from the graft donor. Here the sequenced sample was PBMCs, mostly from graft donor cells, taken 360 days after TCRalphabeta/CD19-depleted stem cell transplant. Here the CDR3 reads CASSLASVGDTQYF. For the CDR3, the DNA is TGTGCCAGCAGCTTAGCGTCGGTGGGAGATACGCAGTATTTT.